The text below deals with one T cell receptor beta chain. Its antigen has not been determined. No much larger clonotype is one base removed from it; base qualities were not supplied. Genomic DNA was isolated from the sorted cells so that the TCRbeta CDR3 region could be sequenced. The immunoSEQ Assay was used for sequencing of TCRbeta CDR3 regions. Not all clones reach the TCRdb copy of this immuneACCESS table, which keeps in-frame sequences only. Checked studies attribute under half of the gap to unresolved V genes and leave the rest unexplained. The sample data list over 95,000 clones, and approximately 90% of these were observed just once. The ten largest make up less than 1% of the sample. The source of the sample is a study of OX40 agonist ivuxolimab in advanced cancers. Concerning the study at large: Ivuxolimab was an agonistic, fully human IgG2 monoclonal antibody directed against OX40 (CD134), a costimulatory receptor. Intravenous ivuxolimab was administered to patients every 2 weeks at six dose levels: 0.01, 0.1, 0.3, 1.5, 3 and 10 mg/kg. Of the approximately 50 dose-escalation patients, hepatocellular carcinoma was present in approximately 20, melanoma in approximately 15, renal cell carcinoma in 9 and head and neck cancer in 9. The dose-escalation cohort was 82.7% male with a mean age of around 62 years, ranging from roughly 23 to 80. Patients were allowed to have had prior anti-PD-1, anti-PD-L1 or anti-CTLA-4 therapy, and 40% of the dose-escalation patients had been treated with checkpoint inhibitors. Partial responses occurred in three dose-escalation patients: two with cutaneous melanoma and one with hepatocellular carcinoma. The purpose of peripheral TCRbeta sequencing was to test whether ivuxolimab changed TCR sequence diversity and led to clonal T-cell expansion. The paper covers the monotherapy dose-escalation part of the phase I ivuxolimab trial, which included N ≈ 52 patients.

Inclusive of the bounding cysteine and phenylalanine, the CDR3 is 15 residues long. Of all the DNA, just the CDR3 is kept, 45 bases in frame from base 1. The junction carries 11 bases between V and J, which are trimmed by 0 bases and 5 bases respectively. From a lookup of the germline V gene (reference sequence), CDR1 and CDR2 are SGHNT and YYREEE. What the study reported, not specific to this receptor: In partial responders in the 0.1-3.0 mg/kg groups, normalized peripheral clonal expansion was found to be among the lowest, especially among CD8+ T cells. After ivuxolimab, CD8+ T cells had more expanded clones than CD4+ T cells on average. Low levels of normalized T-cell clonal expansion were also shown by some nonresponding patients. Which antigens the clonally expanded peripheral T cells were specific for was not determined. At doses of 0.1 to 3.0 mg/kg, clonal expansion of both CD4+ and CD8+ T cells in blood was seen between baseline and week 6.

The trial excluded patients who had a history of autoimmune disease or who were on systemic immunosuppression. In every dose cohort, peripheral blood was drawn for TCR sequencing at baseline, cycle 4 day 1, and cycle 7 day 1. The samples were taken from a phase I, first-in-human, multicenter, open-label dose-escalation trial of ivuxolimab. Adults with locally advanced or metastatic melanoma, renal cell carcinoma, hepatocellular carcinoma or head and neck squamous cell carcinoma were enrolled in the trial. Before TCR sequencing, CD4+ T cells and CD8+ T cells were sorted from peripheral blood as separate populations.

The TCR comes from an adult with an advanced solid tumor such as melanoma, head and neck, liver or kidney cancer. The input for sequencing was CD4+ or CD8+ T cells sorted from blood, taken in a trial of the OX40 agonist ivuxolimab. The chain links TRBV5-4 with TRBJ2-2, with the D gene not confidently named. Here the CDR3 is given as CASSLDSLGTGELFF. The DNA sequence is as follows: TGTGCCAGCAGCTTGGACAGCCTGGGGACCGGGGAGCTGTTTTTT. With all but the CDR3 taken from the reference TRBV5-4 and TRBJ2-2 genes, the full variable domain is: ETGVTQSPTHLIKTRGQQVTLRCSSQSGHNTVSWYQQALGQGPQFIFQYYREEENGRGNFPPRFSGLQFPNYSSELNVNALELDDSALYLCASSLDSLGTGELFFGEGSRLTVL.